The T cell receptor beta chain described here comes from a study of CD8+ T cells in alopecia areata. V was clipped by 1 base and J by 4 bases, with 16 bases between them. Germline V CDR1 and CDR2: LGHNT, FRNRAP. The CDR3 length is 16 residues. Investigators isolated RNA and reverse transcribed it into cDNA to act as the sequencing template. The method was immunoSEQ multiplex PCR; TCRdb's version includes in-frame clones alone and lacks a portion of them. The profile covers some 200,000 clones, with about 63% appearing a single time and about 15% taken by the ten largest. This chain connects TRBV12-5 to TRBJ2-5; tentatively, D is TRBD1 (6 bases). The receptor was isolated from a human donor with alopecia areata. Sample: CD4+ T cells sorted from blood, taken at week 0. CDR3 sequence (DNA): TGTGCTAGTGGTTTGGGCACCGGGACATACGGAGAGACCCAGTACTTC. Translated: CASGLGTGTYGETQYF.